Sequencing of this T cell receptor (beta chain) was carried out in a study of shared clonotypes between healthy human individuals. V lost 4 bases to trimming and J lost 4 bases, with 14 bases between them. The CDR3 spans 14 residues. Per germline, CDR1 SGDLS and CDR2 YYNGEE. DNA at around 210 ng, approximately 30,000 T cell genomes, went into sorted-subset replicate PCRs. Only in-frame clones appear in the TCRdb table, and some are missing; sequencing was by immunoSEQ multiplex PCR. The table includes around 940,000 clones, about 80% detected once. The rearrangement links TRBV9 to TRBJ2-5, with TRBD2 as a possible D gene (6 bases). This receptor was taken from a man between 18 and 29 years old in good health. The specimen was memory CD4+ T cells sorted from blood. Subset defined: CD45RA-negative fraction. This CDR3 is CASSPRAGGETQYF. As DNA, the CDR3 is TGTGCCAGCAGCCCCCGAGCCGGGGGAGAGACCCAGTACTTC. The full variable domain, with the rest looked up from reference TRBV9 and TRBJ2-5, is DSGVTQTPKHLITATGQRVTLRCSPRSGDLSVYWYQQSLDQGLQFLIQYYNGEERAKGNILERFSAQQFPDLHSELNLSSLELGDSALYFCASSPRAGGETQYFGPGTRLLVL.